This entry lists 29 T cell receptor beta chains sequenced from one sample in a study of response to subunit inactivated influenza vaccine. TCRdb processed the RT-PCR reads anew with MiXCR; each CDR3 protein has one entry. The table includes 500,000 to 600,000 distinct CDR3 sequences, 14% detected once. Source: PBMCs from blood, taken 11 to 12 days after vaccination. These receptors were taken from a man in his fifties who received an inactivated influenza vaccine.

The rearrangement uses TRBV18 and TRBJ1-1, with 8 nucleotides matching TRBD1. The V and J ends lost 6 bases and 3 bases, in that order; junction bases with no gene match: 6. The CDR3 is 14 residues long. The germline V gene encodes CDR1 KGHSH and CDR2 LQKENI. CDR3 nucleotides: TGTGCCAGCTCTCAGAGACAGGGGTACACTGAAGCTTTCTTT. This gives the protein CASSQRQGYTEAFF.

This clonotype was counted only a few times. The CDR3, as DNA: TGTGCCAGCAGTTCAGGGGGCGGTCAGCCCCAGCATTTT. It is translated as CASSSGGGQPQHF. The chain is built from TRBV25-1 and TRBJ1-5, with 8 bases identical to TRBD1. Germline V gene sequence: CDR1 MGHDK, CDR2 SYGVNS. V shed 5 bases, J shed 6 bases, and the junction held 3 bases outside the gene matches. CDR3 length equals 13 residues.

The chain is built from TRBV4-1 and TRBJ2-5; D possibly corresponds to TRBD2 (6 bases). The germline V and J ends were trimmed by 2 bases and 6 bases, with 16 bases remaining between them. Per the germline V gene, CDR1 is MGHRA and CDR2 is YSYEKL. The CDR3 sequence is 15 residues long. The CDR3 DNA sequence: TGCGCCAGCAGCCAAACAGACCTAGCGTCGCAGACCCAGTACTTC. Translated: CASSQTDLASQTQYF.

This clonotype was detected ten times or more. This chain links TRBV4-3 with TRBJ2-1, with 9 bases that match TRBD1. The length of the CDR3 is 14 residues. Trimming removed 4 bases from V and 6 bases from J; junction bases left unmatched: 4. Germline CDR1 is LGHNA and CDR2 is YSLEER. The DNA of the CDR3 is TGCGCCAGCAGCCCCGGGACAGGGAGCAATGAGCAGTTCTTC. This sequence encodes CASSPGTGSNEQFF.

This rearrangement joins TRBV5-1 to TRBJ1-1, with D tentatively TRBD1 (5 bases). The ends were cut back, 4 bases at V and 1 base at J, with 14 bases in the middle. The CDR3 contains 15 residues. Germline loops: CDR1 SGHRS, CDR2 YFSETQ. CDR3: CASSLTGRKNTEAFF. The CDR3 coding sequence is TGCGCCAGCAGCCTAACGGGACGGAAGAACACTGAAGCTTTCTTT.

The rearrangement joins TRBV3-1 to TRBJ1-1, with D possibly being TRBD1 (5 bases). The germline V gene has CDR1 LGHDT and CDR2 YNNKEL (reference sequence). The CDR3 length is 13 residues. V was cut by 1 base and J by 8 bases, with 11 bases left in between. CDR3 sequence reads: CASSQARGWEAFF. The CDR3 nucleotides are TGTGCCAGCAGCCAAGCGAGGGGTTGGGAAGCTTTCTTT.

This clonotype was detected only a few times. The rearrangement joins TRBV6-2 or TRBV6-3 to TRBJ2-2, with TRBD2 identical over 13 bases. The CDR3 extends over 16 amino acids. The germline V gene encodes CDR1 MNHEY and CDR2 SVGEGT. J lost 4 bases, V lost 5 bases, and 4 bases had no gene match. CDR3 DNA sequence: TGTGCCAGCAGTACTGGACTAGCGGGGGTCACCGGGGAGCTGTTTTTT. Protein sequence: CASSTGLAGVTGELFF.

At least ten counts were recorded for this clonotype. The CDR3 loop is CATSKASGQGPLHF. CDR3 nucleotides: TGTGCCACCAGCAAAGCATCCGGGCAGGGTCCCCTCCACTTT. V is TRBV15 and J is TRBJ1-6, with a possible D match to TRBD1 (5 bases). Trimming shortened V by 4 bases and J by 13 bases, and 17 bases separated the two germline ends. The CDR3 extends over 14 amino acids. Germline V CDR1 and CDR2: LNHNV, YYDKDF (reference sequence).

The chain employs TRBV7-2 and TRBJ2-3, with 13 positions matching TRBD2. There are 16 residues in the CDR3. V was clipped by 5 bases and J by 6 bases; unmatched bases: 8. CDR1 and CDR2 from the germline V gene are SGHTA and FQGNSA. The CDR3 loop reads CASSVTSGGAGDTQYF. The CDR3, as DNA: TGTGCCAGCAGCGTTACTAGCGGGGGGGCCGGGGATACGCAGTATTTT.

This clonotype appeared a few times. V and J are TRBV6-2 or TRBV6-3 and TRBJ1-1; weak D call: TRBD1 (6 bases). Trimming removed 4 bases at V and 0 bases at J, with 12 bases between. In germline, CDR1 is MNHEY, CDR2 SVGEGT. The CDR3 has 15 residues. The CDR3 nucleotides are TGTGCCAGCAGTTCTCACAGGGCAATGAACACTGAAGCTTTCTTT. Translated, it gives CASSSHRAMNTEAFF.

The sample holds a few counts of this clonotype. The V and J genes are TRBV7-2 and TRBJ1-4, with TRBD1 identical over 7 bases. The CDR3 extends over 13 amino acids. Per germline, CDR1 SGHTA and CDR2 FQGNSA. Unmatched junction bases numbered 9, after V lost 5 bases and J lost 12 bases. CDR3 in DNA: TGTGCCAGCAGCGTCACAGGGGCCCGGGAACTGTTTTTT. It specifies CASSVTGARELFF.

This chain links TRBV6-2 or TRBV6-3 with TRBJ1-1; the D is unclear. The germline V and J ends were trimmed by 5 bases and 4 bases, with 5 bases remaining between them. Per the germline V gene, CDR1 is MNHEY and CDR2 is SVGEGT. The CDR3 is 11 amino acids. This CDR3 reads CASSQSTEAFF. CDR3 DNA sequence: TGTGCCAGCAGTCAGTCCACTGAAGCTTTCTTT.

This rearrangement joins TRBV7-9 to TRBJ1-5; D remains ambiguous. CDR1 SEHNR and CDR2 FQNEAQ come from the germline V gene (reference sequence). The CDR3 contains 15 residues. Trimming removed 1 base from V and 2 bases from J, with 9 bases in between. As DNA, the CDR3 is TGTGCCAGCAGCTTAGTGGGGAATGGCAATCAGCCCCAGCATTTT. It is translated as CASSLVGNGNQPQHF.

Notes on this clonotype: An end of the junction does not agree with germline; a read error may underlie this. V and J are TRBV2 and TRBJ1-6, with TRBD1 matching 10 bases. This CDR3 spans 15 amino acids. The germline V gene has CDR1 SNHLY and CDR2 FYNNEI. CDR3 sequence: CASSEGQGERSPLHF. CDR3 in DNA: TGTGCCAGCAGCGAAGGACAGGGGGAAAGATCACCCCTCCACTTT.

The chain links TRBV4-3 to TRBJ2-5, with 8 bases lining up with TRBD2. The CDR3 covers 19 residues. Unmatched junction bases numbered 17, after V lost 2 bases and J lost 3 bases. Germline loops: CDR1 LGHNA, CDR2 YSLEER. The CDR3 DNA reads TGCGCCAGCAGCCAAAACGGAAGGGTTGGGACTAGGAGAGAAGAGACCCAGTACTTC. Translated, it gives CASSQNGRVGTRREETQYF.

This clonotype was seen a handful of times. This rearrangement joins TRBV7-2 to TRBJ2-7; possibly TRBD2 for D (5 bases). This CDR3 spans 15 amino acids. V lost 1 base and J lost 1, with 11 bases in between. Looked up from germline, CDR1 is SGHTA and CDR2 is FQGNSA. Written as DNA, the CDR3 is TGTGCCAGCAGCTTAGGACTATCCGAATCCTACGAGCAGTACTTC. Protein: CASSLGLSESYEQYF.

This clonotype was seen many times. This chain uses TRBV5-1 with TRBJ1-6; 9 positions agree with TRBD1. Trimming at V came to 4 bases and at J to 6 bases, leaving 8 bases not matched to a gene. The CDR3 is made up of 16 amino acids. In germline, CDR1 is SGHRS, CDR2 YFSETQ. The CDR3 region has the DNA TGCGCCAGCAGCGCATCCGGGACAGGGTTTAATTCACCCCTCCACTTT. Translation gives CASSASGTGFNSPLHF.

Ten or more counts support this clonotype. The chain couples TRBV7-2 to TRBJ2-7; the D gene is possibly TRBD1 (5 bases). Germline lookup yields CDR1 SGHTA and CDR2 FQGNSA. Trimming removed 2 bases at V and 4 bases at J, with 12 bases between. This CDR3 is 14 amino acids long. In nucleotides, the CDR3 is TGTGCCAGCAGCTTACAGGGTACCGGTTACGAGCAGTACTTC. It encodes CASSLQGTGYEQYF.

This chain joins TRBV5-1 and TRBJ1-1; 10 positions match TRBD1. The junction had 10 bases not matched to a gene; V was cut back by 1 base and J by 1 base. Germline CDR1 reads SGHRS; CDR2 reads YFSETQ. The CDR3 length is 18 residues. The CDR3 sequence is CASSLRVGTGAQNTEAFF. The DNA for the CDR3 is TGCGCCAGCAGCTTGAGGGTTGGGACAGGGGCGCAGAACACTGAAGCTTTCTTT.

This clonotype came up a few times. The chain uses TRBV13 and TRBJ2-2, with 8 bases that match TRBD2. Germline-derived CDR1 and CDR2 are PRHDT and FYEKMQ (reference sequence). After removal of 5 bases from V and 1 base from J, the junction contained 3 bases not matched to a gene. This CDR3 contains 15 residues. Here the CDR3 DNA reads TGTGCCAGCAGCGGGAGCGGGAGGAACACCGGGGAGCTGTTTTTT. The encoded protein is CASSGSGRNTGELFF.

Only a few counts were recorded for this clonotype. It may be a read error: a sequence one base away is much more abundant. The gene calls are TRBV2 and TRBJ2-7; 11 bases are a match to TRBD1. The germline V gene encodes CDR1 SNHLY and CDR2 FYNNEI. V was clipped by 6 bases and J by 3 bases; unmatched bases: 4. CDR3 length equals 14 residues. Written as DNA, the CDR3 is TGTGCCAGCAGCCGCGGGACAGGGGGCTACGAGCAGTACTTC. Its protein product is CASSRGTGGYEQYF.

This clonotype was detected a few times. This rearrangement joins TRBV6-2 or TRBV6-3 to TRBJ2-1, with TRBD1 identical over 7 bases. This CDR3 comprises 17 residues. V was clipped by 4 bases and J by 3 bases; unmatched bases: 12. CDR1 is MNHEY and CDR2 is SVGEGT in the germline V gene. CDR3 nucleotides: TGTGCCAGCAGTTCACCGACAGGGATAGGACTCTACAATGAGCAGTTCTTC. Protein product: CASSSPTGIGLYNEQFF.

J is TRBJ2-3 and V is TRBV7-9; TRBD1 is a possible D gene (5 bases). The CDR3 totals 15 residues. Germline lookup yields CDR1 SEHNR and CDR2 FQNEAQ (reference sequence). Deletions cut 5 bases from V and 1 base from J, with 13 bases between. Here the CDR3 DNA reads TGTGCCAGCAGCCAGTGGCGGACACGCACAGATACGCAGTATTTT. Its translation: CASSQWRTRTDTQYF.

This chain connects TRBV7-2 to TRBJ2-3; perhaps D is TRBD1 or TRBD2 (7 bases each). V dropped 0 bases and J dropped 4 bases, with 17 bases sitting between them. Germline CDR1 is SGHTA and CDR2 is FQGNSA. CDR3 length: 17 residues. CDR3 nucleotides: TGTGCCAGCAGCTTAGCGGGGGGAGGGGGCAGGGCAGATACGCAGTATTTT. This sequence encodes CASSLAGGGGRADTQYF.

This clonotype was detected a few times. The chain links TRBV12-3 or TRBV12-4 to TRBJ2-7; 13 bases line up with TRBD2. V was pared by 7 bases and J by 5 bases, with 8 bases of the junction left unmatched. This CDR3 has 15 residues. The CDR3 sequence: CASNLGLAGAHEQYF. The CDR3 region has the DNA TGTGCCAGCAACCTAGGACTAGCGGGAGCCCACGAGCAGTACTTC.

This clonotype was counted only a few times. The chain couples TRBV4-3 to TRBJ2-7; D is possibly TRBD1 (6 bases). Germline V gives CDR1 LGHNA, CDR2 YSLEER. V lost 4 bases and J lost 3, with 10 bases in between. The CDR3 length is 13 residues. As DNA, the CDR3 is TGCGCCAGCAGCCGCGACAGGATCTACGAGCAGTACTTC. As protein: CASSRDRIYEQYF.

This clonotype came up a few times. The J gene is TRBJ2-7, the V gene TRBV20-1, with D possibly being TRBD1 (6 bases). Germline V gene lookup returns CDR1 DFQATT and CDR2 SNEGSKA (reference sequence). Trimming took 3 bases from V and 3 from J, leaving 21 bases between them. CDR3 length: 16 amino acids. In DNA form, the CDR3 reads TGCAGTGCTAGTCCGCTTGGGTGGGACATAGACTACGAGCAGTACTTC. This gives the protein CSASPLGWDIDYEQYF.

This chain links TRBV6-1 with TRBJ2-2; 7 bases fit TRBD2. After removal of 6 bases from V and 4 bases from J, the junction contained 8 bases not matched to a gene. This CDR3 comprises 15 residues. In germline, CDR1 is MNHNS, CDR2 SASEGT. CDR3 DNA sequence: TGTGCCAGCAGCCTCCAGCGGGGTCGCACCGGGGAGCTGTTTTTT. Translating gives CASSLQRGRTGELFF.

This clonotype was picked up a small number of times. The DNA for the CDR3 is TGTGCCAGCAGTTGGCCGGGACAGGTCGAAGCTTTCTTT. It yields the protein CASSWPGQVEAFF. The chain links TRBV6-2 or TRBV6-3 to TRBJ1-1; 8 bases match TRBD1. Germline V CDR1 and CDR2: MNHEY, SVGEGT. This CDR3 region has 13 residues. V was pared by 4 bases and J by 8 bases, with 6 bases of the junction left unmatched.